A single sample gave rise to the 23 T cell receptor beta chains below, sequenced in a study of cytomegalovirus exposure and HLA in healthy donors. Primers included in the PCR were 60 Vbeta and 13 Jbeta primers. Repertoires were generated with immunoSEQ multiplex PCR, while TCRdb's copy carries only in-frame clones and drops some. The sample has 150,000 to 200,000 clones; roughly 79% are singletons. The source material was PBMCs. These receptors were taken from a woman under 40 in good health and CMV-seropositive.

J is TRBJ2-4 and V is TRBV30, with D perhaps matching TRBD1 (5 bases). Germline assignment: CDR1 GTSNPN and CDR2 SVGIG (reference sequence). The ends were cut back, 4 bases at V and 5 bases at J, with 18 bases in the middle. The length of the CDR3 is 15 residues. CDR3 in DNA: TGTGCCTGGACCCTTGCAAGGGGCGCTGAAAACATTCAGTACTTC. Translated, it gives CAWTLARGAENIQYF.

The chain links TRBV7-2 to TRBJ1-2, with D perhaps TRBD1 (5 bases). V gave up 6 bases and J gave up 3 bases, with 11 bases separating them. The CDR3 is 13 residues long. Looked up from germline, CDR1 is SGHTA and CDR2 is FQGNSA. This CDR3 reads CASSTRTHYGYTF. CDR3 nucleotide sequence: TGTGCCAGCAGTACGCGGACACACTATGGCTACACCTTC.

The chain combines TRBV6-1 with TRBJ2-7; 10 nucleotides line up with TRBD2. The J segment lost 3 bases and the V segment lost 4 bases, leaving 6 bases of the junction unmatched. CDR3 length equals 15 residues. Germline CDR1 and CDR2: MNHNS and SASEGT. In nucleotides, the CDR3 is TGTGCCAGCAGTGTCCGGACTAGCGGAGACTACGAGCAGTACTTC. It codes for CASSVRTSGDYEQYF.

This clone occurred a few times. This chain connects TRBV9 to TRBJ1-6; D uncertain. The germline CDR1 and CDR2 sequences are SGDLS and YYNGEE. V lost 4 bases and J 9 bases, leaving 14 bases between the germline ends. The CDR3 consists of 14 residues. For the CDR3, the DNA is TGTGCCAGCAGCCCGCGGCCGGATACTTCACCCCTCCACTTT. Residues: CASSPRPDTSPLHF. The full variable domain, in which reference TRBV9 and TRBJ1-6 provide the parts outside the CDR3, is DSGVTQTPKHLITATGQRVTLRCSPRSGDLSVYWYQQSLDQGLQFLIQYYNGEERAKGNILERFSAQQFPDLHSELNLSSLELGDSALYFCASSPRPDTSPLHFGNGTRLTVT.

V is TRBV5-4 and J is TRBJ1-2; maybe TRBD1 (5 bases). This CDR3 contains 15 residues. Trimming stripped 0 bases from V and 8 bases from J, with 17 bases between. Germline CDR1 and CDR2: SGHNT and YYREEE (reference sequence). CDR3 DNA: TGTGCCAGCAGCTTGGCCAGCGCCGGGGGTACGGGCTACACCTTC. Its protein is CASSLASAGGTGYTF. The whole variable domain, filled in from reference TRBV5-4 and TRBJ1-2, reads ETGVTQSPTHLIKTRGQQVTLRCSSQSGHNTVSWYQQALGQGPQFIFQYYREEENGRGNFPPRFSGLQFPNYSSELNVNALELDDSALYLCASSLASAGGTGYTFGSGTRLTVV.

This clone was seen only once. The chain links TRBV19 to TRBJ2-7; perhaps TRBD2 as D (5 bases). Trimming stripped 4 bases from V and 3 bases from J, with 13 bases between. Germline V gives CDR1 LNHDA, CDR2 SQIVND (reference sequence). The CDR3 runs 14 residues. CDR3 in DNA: TGTGCCAGTAGTAAGGACTTGGAAAGCTACGAGCAGTACTTC. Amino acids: CASSKDLESYEQYF.

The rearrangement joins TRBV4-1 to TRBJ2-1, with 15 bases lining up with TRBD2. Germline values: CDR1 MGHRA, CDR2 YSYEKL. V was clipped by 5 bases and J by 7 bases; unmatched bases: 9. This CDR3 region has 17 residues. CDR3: CASSARTSGGAANEQFF. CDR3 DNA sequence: TGCGCCAGCAGCGCCCGGACTAGCGGGGGGGCCGCGAATGAGCAGTTCTTC.

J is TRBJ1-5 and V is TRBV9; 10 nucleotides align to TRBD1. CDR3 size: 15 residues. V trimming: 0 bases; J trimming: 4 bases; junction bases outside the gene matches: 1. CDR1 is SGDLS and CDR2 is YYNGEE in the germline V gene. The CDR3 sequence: CASSVGTGGNQPQHF. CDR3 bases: TGTGCCAGCAGCGTAGGGACAGGGGGAAATCAGCCCCAGCATTTT. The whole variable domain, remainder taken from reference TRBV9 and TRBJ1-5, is DSGVTQTPKHLITATGQRVTLRCSPRSGDLSVYWYQQSLDQGLQFLIQYYNGEERAKGNILERFSAQQFPDLHSELNLSSLELGDSALYFCASSVGTGGNQPQHFGDGTRLSIL.

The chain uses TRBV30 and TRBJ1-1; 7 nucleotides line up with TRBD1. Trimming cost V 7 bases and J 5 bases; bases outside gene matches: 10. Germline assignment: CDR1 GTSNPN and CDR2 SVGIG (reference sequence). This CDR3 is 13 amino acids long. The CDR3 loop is CASKTPQGTEAFF. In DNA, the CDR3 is TGTGCCTCTAAAACGCCACAGGGGACTGAAGCTTTCTTT.

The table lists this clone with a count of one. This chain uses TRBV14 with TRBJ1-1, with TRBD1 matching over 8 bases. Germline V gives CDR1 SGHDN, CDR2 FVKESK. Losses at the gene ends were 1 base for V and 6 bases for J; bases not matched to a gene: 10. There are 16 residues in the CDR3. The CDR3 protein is CASSQVGWTGRSEAFF. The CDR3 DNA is TGTGCCAGCAGCCAAGTAGGGTGGACAGGGCGATCTGAAGCTTTCTTT.

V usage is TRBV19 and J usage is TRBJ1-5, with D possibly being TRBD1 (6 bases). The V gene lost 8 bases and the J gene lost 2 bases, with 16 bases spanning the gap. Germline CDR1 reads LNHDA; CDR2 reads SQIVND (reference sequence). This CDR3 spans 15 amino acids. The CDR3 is CASAGGGVGNQPQHF. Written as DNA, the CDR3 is TGTGCCAGTGCGGGGGGCGGGGTAGGCAATCAGCCCCAGCATTTT.

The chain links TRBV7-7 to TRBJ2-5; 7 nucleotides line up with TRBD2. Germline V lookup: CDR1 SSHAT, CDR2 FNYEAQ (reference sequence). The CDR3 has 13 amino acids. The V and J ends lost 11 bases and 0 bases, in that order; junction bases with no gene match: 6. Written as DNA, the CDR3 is TGTGCCTCCGCCGGGGGGTACCAAGAGACCCAGTACTTC. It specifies CASAGGYQETQYF.

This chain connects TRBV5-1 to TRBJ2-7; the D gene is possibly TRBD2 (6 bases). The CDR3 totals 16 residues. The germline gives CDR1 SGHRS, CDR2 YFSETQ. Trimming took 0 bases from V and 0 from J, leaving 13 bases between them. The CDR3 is CASSLAPGEHSYEQYF. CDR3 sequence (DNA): TGCGCCAGCAGCTTGGCGCCGGGAGAGCACTCCTACGAGCAGTACTTC.

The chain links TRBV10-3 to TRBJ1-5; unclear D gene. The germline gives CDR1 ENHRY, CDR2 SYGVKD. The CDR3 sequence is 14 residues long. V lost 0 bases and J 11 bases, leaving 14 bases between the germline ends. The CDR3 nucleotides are TGTGCCATCAGTGAGTCGGGGAGCCTAGAGTCCCAGCATTTT. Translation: CAISESGSLESQHF.

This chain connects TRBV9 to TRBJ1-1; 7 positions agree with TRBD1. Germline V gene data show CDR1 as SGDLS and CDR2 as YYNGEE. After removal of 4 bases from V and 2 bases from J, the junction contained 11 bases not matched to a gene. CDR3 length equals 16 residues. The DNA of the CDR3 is TGTGCCAGCAGCCCAGAGGGGGCAGGCGTTAACACTGAAGCTTTCTTT. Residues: CASSPEGAGVNTEAFF.

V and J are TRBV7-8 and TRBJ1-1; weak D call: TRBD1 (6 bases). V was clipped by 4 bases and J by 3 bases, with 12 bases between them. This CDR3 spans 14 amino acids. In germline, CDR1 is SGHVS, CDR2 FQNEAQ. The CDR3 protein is CASSSQGGDTEAFF. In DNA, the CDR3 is TGTGCCAGCAGCTCACAGGGAGGGGACACTGAAGCTTTCTTT.

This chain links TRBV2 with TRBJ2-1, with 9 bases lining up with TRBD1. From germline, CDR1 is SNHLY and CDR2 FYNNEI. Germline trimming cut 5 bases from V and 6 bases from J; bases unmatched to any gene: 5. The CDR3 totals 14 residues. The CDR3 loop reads CASSRTGVRNEQFF. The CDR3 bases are TGTGCCAGCAGTCGGACAGGGGTTCGCAATGAGCAGTTCTTC.

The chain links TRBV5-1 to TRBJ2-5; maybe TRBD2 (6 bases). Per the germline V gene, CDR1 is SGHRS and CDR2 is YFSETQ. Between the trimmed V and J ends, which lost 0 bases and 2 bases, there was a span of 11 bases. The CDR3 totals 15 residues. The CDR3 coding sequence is TGCGCCAGCAGCTTGGACGGGGGTGGGCAAGAGACCCAGTACTTC. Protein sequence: CASSLDGGGQETQYF.

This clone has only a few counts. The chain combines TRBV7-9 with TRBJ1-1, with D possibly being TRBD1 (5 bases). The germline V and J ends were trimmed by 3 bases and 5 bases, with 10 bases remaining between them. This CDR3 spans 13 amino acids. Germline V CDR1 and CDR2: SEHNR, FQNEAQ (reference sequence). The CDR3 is CASSLVRGTEAFF. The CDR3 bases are TGTGCCAGCAGCTTGGTCCGGGGGACTGAAGCTTTCTTT.

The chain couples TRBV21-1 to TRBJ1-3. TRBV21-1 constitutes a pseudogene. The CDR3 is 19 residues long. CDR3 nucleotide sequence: TGTGCCAGCAGTCAAAGGCGGATATTAAAATTCCCCCCTGGAAACACCATATATTTT. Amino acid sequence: CASSQRRILKFPPGNTIYF.

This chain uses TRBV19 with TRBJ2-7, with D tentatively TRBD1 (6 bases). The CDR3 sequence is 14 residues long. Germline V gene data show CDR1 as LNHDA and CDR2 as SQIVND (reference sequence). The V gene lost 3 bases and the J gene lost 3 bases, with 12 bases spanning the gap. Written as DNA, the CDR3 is TGTGCCAGTAGTATTCAGGGACAAAACTACGAGCAGTACTTC. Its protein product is CASSIQGQNYEQYF.

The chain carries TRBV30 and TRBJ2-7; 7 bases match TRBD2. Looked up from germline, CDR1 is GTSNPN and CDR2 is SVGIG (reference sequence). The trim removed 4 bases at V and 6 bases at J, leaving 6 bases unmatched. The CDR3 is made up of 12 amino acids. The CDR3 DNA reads TGTGCCTGGAAACGTGGGAGGGGCGAGCAGTACTTC. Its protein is CAWKRGRGEQYF.

CDR3 amino acids: CAISPGQGDLAFF. The CDR3 nucleotides are TGTGCCATCAGCCCGGGACAGGGCGATTTAGCTTTCTTT. The chain joins TRBV10-3 to TRBJ1-1, with 9 bases aligning to TRBD1. The germline V gene encodes CDR1 ENHRY and CDR2 SYGVKD. V dropped 6 bases and J dropped 10; count of bases not matched to a gene: 9. The CDR3 has 13 residues.